The clone carrying this T cell receptor beta chain showed up just a few times. Its antigen is undetermined. The germline V and J ends were trimmed by 6 bases and 4 bases, with 13 bases remaining between them. The CDR3 covers 14 residues. These data come from a study of T-cell memory formation after mild COVID-19. In TCRdb, the 5' RACE reads were re-called with MiXCR into one record per CDR3 protein. The table lists approximately 190,000 distinct CDR3 sequences, about a sixth of them singletons. General observations from the study: There was a balanced CD4/CD8 profile in clones contracting day 15 to 85, and later expanders leaned CD4+.

The specimen was PBMCs or a T cell subset sorted from them (not recorded which). This rearrangement joins TRBV12-3 or TRBV12-4 to TRBJ1-5; the D is unclear. This clonotype was obtained from an adult woman who had mild COVID-19 (a few samples of this study predate the infection). Cell type and time point are not known. The CDR3 region has the DNA TGTGCCAGCAGGAGTGGCCTGGGGAATCAGCCCCAGCATTTT. The encoded protein is CASRSGLGNQPQHF.